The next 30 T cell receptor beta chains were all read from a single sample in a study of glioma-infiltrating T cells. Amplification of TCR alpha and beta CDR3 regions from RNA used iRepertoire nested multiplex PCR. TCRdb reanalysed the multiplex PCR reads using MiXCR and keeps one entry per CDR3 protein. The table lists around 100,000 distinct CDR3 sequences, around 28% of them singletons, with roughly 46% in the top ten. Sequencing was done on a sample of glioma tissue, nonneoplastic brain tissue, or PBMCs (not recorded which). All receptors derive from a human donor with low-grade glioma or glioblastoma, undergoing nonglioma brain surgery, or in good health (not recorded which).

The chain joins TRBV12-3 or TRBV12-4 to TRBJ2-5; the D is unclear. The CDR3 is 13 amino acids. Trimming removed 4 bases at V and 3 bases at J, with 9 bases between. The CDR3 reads CASSSIRKETQYF. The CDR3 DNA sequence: TGTGCCAGCAGTTCTATTAGAAAAGAGACCCAGTACTTC.

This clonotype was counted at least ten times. For the CDR3, the DNA is TGCAGTGCCCGAAACTCACAACTCCCCTATGGCTACACCTTC. Its protein product is CSARNSQLPYGYTF. The V gene is TRBV20-1, the J gene TRBJ1-2, with D uncertain. Looked up from germline, CDR1 is DFQATT and CDR2 is SNEGSKA (reference sequence). The CDR3 has 14 amino acids. V lost 6 bases and J 4 bases, leaving 18 bases between the germline ends.

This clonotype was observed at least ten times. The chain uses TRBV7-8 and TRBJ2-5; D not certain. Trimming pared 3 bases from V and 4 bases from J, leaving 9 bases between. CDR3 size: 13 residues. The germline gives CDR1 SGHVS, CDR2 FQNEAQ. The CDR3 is CASSLGIRETQYF. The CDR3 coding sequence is TGTGCCAGCAGCTTGGGGATTAGAGAGACCCAGTACTTC.

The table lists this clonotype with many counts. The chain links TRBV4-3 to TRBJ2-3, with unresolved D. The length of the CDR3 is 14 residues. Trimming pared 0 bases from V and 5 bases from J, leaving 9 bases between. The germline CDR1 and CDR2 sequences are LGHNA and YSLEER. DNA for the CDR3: TGCGCCAGCAGCCAAGACCTTGGCGTAGATACGCAGTATTTT. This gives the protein CASSQDLGVDTQYF.

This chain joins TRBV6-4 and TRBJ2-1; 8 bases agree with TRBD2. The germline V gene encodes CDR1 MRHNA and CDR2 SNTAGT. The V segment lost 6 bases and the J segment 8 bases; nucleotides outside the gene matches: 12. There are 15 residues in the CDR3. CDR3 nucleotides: TGTGCCAGCAGCCGCTCCGGGACTAGAGGCGATGAGCAGTTCTTC. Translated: CASSRSGTRGDEQFF.

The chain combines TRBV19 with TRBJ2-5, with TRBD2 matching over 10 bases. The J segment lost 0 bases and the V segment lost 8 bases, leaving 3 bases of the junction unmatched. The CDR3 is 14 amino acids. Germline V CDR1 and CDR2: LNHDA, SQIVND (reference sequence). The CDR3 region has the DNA TGTGCCAGTGGTAGCGGGGGGTACCAAGAGACCCAGTACTTC. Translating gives CASGSGGYQETQYF.

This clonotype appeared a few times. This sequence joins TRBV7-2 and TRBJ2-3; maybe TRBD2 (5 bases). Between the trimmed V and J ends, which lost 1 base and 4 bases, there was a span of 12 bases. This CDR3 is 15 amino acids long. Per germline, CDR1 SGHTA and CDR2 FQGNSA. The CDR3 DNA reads TGTGCCAGCAGCTTAGTTTCCGGACTCGCAGATACGCAGTATTTT. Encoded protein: CASSLVSGLADTQYF.

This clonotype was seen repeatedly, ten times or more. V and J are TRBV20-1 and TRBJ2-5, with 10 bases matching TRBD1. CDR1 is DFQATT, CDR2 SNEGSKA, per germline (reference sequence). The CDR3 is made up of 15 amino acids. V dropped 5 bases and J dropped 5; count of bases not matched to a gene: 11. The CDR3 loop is CSASGTGVLRETQYF. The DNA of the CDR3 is TGCAGTGCTTCCGGGACAGGGGTCCTCAGGGAGACCCAGTACTTC.

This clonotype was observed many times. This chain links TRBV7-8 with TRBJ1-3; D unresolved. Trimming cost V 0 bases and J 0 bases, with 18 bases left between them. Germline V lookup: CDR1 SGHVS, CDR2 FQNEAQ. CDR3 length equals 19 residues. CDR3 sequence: CASSLAYRTAASSGNTIYF. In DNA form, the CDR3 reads TGTGCCAGCAGCTTAGCTTACAGAACGGCTGCGAGCTCTGGAAACACCATATATTTT.

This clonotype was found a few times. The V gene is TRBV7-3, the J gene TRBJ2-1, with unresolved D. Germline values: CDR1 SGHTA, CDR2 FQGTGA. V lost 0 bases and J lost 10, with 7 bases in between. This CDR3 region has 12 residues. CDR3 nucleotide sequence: TGTGCCAGCAGCTTAACGGAGAGGGAGCAGTTCTTC. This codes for CASSLTEREQFF.

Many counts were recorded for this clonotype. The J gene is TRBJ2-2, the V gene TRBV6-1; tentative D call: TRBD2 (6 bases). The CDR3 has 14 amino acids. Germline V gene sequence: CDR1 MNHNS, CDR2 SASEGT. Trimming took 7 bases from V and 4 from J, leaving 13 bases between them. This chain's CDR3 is CASTFPSVTGELFF. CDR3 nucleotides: TGTGCCAGCACTTTCCCTAGCGTCACCGGGGAGCTGTTTTTT.

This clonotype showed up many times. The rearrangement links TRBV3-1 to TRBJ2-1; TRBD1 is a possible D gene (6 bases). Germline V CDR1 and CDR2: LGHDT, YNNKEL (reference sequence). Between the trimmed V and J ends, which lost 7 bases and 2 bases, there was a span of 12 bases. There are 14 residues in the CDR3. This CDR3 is CASTTGTPYNEQFF. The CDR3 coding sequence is TGTGCCAGCACCACCGGGACACCCTACAATGAGCAGTTCTTC.

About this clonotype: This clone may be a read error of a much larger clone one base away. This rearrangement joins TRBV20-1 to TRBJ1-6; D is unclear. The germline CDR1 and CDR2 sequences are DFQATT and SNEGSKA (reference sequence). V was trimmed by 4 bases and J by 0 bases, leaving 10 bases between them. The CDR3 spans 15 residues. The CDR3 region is CSATDGSSYNSPLHF. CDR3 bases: TGCAGTGCTACGGACGGCAGCTCCTATAATTCACCCCTCCACTTT.

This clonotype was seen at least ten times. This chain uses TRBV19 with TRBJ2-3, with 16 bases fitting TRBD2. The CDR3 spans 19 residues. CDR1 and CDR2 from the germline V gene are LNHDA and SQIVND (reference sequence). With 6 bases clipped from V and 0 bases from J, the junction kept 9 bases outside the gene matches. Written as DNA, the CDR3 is TGTGCCAGTAGGCACCCCGGGACTAGCGGGGGGGAGAGCACAGATACGCAGTATTTT. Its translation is CASRHPGTSGGESTDTQYF.

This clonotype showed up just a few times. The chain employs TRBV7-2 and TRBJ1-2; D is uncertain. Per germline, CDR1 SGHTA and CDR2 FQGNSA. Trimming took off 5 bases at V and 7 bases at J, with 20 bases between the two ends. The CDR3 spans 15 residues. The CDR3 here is CASSPSRGELRGYTF. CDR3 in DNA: TGTGCCAGCAGCCCAAGCCGGGGTGAATTGCGTGGCTACACCTTC.

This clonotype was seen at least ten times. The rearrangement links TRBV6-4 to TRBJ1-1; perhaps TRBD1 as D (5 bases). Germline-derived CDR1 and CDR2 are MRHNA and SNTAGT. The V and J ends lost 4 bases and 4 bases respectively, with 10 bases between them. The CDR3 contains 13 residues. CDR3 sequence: CASSAGVATEAFF. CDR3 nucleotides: TGTGCCAGCAGTGCGGGGGTAGCCACTGAAGCTTTCTTT.

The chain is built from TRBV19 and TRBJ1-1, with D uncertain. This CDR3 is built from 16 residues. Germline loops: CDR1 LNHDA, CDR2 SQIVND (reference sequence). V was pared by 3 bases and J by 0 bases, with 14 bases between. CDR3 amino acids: CASSIRRGSMNTEAFF. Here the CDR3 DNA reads TGTGCCAGTAGTATTAGAAGAGGTTCCATGAACACTGAAGCTTTCTTT.

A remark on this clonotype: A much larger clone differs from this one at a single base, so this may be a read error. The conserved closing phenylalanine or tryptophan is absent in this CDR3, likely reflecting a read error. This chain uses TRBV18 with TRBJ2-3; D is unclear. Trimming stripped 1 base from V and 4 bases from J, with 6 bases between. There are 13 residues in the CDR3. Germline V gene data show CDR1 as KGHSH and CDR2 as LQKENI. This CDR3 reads CASSPRGPDTQYS. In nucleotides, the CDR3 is TGTGCCAGCTCACCACGTGGACCAGATACGCAGTATTCT.

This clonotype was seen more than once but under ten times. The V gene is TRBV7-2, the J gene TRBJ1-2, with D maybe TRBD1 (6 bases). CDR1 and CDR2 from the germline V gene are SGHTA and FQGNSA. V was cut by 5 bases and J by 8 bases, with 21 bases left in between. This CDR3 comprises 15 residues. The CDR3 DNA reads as TGTGCCAGCAGCACCCCAATGGGGGGGGCGCGGGGCTACACCTTC. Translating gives CASSTPMGGARGYTF.

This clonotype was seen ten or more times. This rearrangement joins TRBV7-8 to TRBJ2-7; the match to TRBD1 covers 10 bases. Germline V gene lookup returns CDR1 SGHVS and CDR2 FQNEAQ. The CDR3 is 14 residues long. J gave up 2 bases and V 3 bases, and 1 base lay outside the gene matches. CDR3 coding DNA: TGTGCCAGCAGCTTGGGGACAGGGGCCTACGAGCAGTACTTC. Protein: CASSLGTGAYEQYF.

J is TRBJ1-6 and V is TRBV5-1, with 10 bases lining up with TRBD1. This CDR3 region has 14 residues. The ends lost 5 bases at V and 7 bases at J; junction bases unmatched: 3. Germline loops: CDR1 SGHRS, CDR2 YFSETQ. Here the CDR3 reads CASSDRGRNSPLHF. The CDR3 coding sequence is TGCGCCAGCAGTGACAGGGGGCGAAATTCACCCCTCCACTTT.

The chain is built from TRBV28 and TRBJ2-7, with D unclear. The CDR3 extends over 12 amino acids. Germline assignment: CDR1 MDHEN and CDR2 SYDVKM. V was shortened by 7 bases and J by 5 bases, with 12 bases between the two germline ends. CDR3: CASMQKLNEQYF. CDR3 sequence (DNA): TGTGCCAGCATGCAGAAACTAAACGAGCAGTACTTC.

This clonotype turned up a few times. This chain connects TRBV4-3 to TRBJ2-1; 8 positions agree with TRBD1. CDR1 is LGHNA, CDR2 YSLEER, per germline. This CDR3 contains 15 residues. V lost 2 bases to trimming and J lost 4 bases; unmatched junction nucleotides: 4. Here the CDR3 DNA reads TGCGCCAGCAGCCAATCAGGGGGCAGTTACAATGAGCAGTTCTTC. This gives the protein CASSQSGGSYNEQFF.

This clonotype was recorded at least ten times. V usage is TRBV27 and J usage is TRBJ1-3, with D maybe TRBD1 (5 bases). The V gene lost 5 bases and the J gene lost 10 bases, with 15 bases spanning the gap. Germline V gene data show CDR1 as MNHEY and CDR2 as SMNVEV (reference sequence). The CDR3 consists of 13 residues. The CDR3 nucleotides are TGTGCCAGCAGTCCATCTTCAGGGCAAACCATATATTTT. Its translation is CASSPSSGQTIYF.

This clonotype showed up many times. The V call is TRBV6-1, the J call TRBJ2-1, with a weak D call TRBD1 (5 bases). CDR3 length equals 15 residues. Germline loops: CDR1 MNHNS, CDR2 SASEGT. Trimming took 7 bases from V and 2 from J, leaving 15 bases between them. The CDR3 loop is CASTPGGAAYNEQFF. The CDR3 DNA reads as TGTGCCAGCACCCCCGGTGGGGCAGCCTACAATGAGCAGTTCTTC.

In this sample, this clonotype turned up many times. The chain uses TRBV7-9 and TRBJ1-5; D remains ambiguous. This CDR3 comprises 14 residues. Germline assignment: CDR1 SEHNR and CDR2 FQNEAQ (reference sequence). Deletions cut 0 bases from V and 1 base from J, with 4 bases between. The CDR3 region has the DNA TGTGCCAGCAGCTTAGCCGGGAGCAATCAGCCCCAGCATTTT. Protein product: CASSLAGSNQPQHF.

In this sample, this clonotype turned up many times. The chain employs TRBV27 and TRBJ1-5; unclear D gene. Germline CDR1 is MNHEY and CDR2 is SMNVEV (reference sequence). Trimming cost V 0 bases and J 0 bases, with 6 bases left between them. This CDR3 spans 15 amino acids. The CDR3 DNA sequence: TGTGCCAGCAGTTTATCTCAGGCTAGCAATCAGCCCCAGCATTTT. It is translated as CASSLSQASNQPQHF.

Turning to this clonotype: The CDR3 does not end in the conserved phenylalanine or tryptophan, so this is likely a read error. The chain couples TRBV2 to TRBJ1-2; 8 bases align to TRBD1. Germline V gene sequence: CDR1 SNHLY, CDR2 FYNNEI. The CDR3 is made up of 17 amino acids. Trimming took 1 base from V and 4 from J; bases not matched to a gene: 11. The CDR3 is CASSEERTGNNLYGYTS. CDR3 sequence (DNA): TGTGCCAGCAGTGAAGAACGGACAGGGAACAACCTCTATGGCTACACCTCC.

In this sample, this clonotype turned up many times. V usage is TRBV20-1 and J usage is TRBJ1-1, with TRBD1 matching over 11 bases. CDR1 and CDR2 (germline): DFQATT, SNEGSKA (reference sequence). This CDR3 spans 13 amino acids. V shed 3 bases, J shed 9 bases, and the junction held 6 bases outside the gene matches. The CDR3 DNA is TGCAGTGCTAGTGGACAGGGGGCGATGAAAGCTTTCTTT. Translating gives CSASGQGAMKAFF.

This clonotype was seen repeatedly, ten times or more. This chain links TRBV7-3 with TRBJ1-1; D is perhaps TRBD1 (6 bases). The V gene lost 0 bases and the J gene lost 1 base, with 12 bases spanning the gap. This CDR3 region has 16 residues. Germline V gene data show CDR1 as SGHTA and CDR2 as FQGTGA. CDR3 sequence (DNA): TGTGCCAGCAGCTTAACACCCGTAGGGGGGAACACTGAAGCTTTCTTT. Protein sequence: CASSLTPVGGNTEAFF.